The 14 T cell receptor beta chains below come from one sample, sequenced in a study of PD-1 blockade in mismatch repair-deficient tumors. The data were produced by immunoSEQ multiplex PCR, yet TCRdb's version contains in-frame clones alone and is incomplete. The sample records fewer than 10,000 clones, 75% to 90% being singletons. The sequences come from PBMCs, collected 46 weeks after starting pembrolizumab. These TCRs come from an adult with mismatch repair-deficient cancer.

This clone was counted only a few times. This rearrangement joins TRBV28 to TRBJ2-7; possible D gene TRBD2, 5 bases. Germline CDR1 MDHEN, CDR2 SYDVKM. The CDR3 is 15 residues long. The V end lost 5 bases, the J end lost 7 bases, and 21 bases lay between the germline ends. CDR3 DNA sequence: TGTGCCAGCAGTCCGCCGATATCCTCCACGGGGGAGCAGTACTTC. Residues: CASSPPISSTGEQYF.

The V call is TRBV5-4, the J call TRBJ2-1, with 10 bases lining up with TRBD2. Germline CDR1 is SGHNT and CDR2 is YYREEE (reference sequence). After removal of 4 bases from V and 10 bases from J, the junction contained 11 bases not matched to a gene. CDR3 size: 15 residues. The CDR3 region is CASSILAGNWYEQFF. The CDR3 nucleotides read TGTGCCAGCAGCATACTAGCGGGAAACTGGTACGAGCAGTTCTTC. Combining the CDR3 with reference TRBV5-4 and TRBJ2-1 gives the whole variable domain ETGVTQSPTHLIKTRGQQVTLRCSSQSGHNTVSWYQQALGQGPQFIFQYYREEENGRGNFPPRFSGLQFPNYSSELNVNALELDDSALYLCASSILAGNWYEQFFGPGTRLTVL.

In its sample, this clone was seen once. The chain recombines TRBV29-1 with TRBJ2-1; a possible D gene is TRBD2 (5 bases). Between the trimmed V and J ends, which lost 1 base and 4 bases, there was a span of 8 bases. The CDR3 is 13 amino acids. Germline values: CDR1 SQVTM, CDR2 ANQGSEA. The CDR3 nucleotides are TGCAGCGTTGAAGGGGAGCGGTACAATGAGCAGTTCTTC. Protein product: CSVEGERYNEQFF.

V gene TRBV19 combines with J gene TRBJ1-5; TRBD1 is a possible D gene (6 bases). The CDR3 has 16 amino acids. V dropped 2 bases and J dropped 2 bases, with 13 bases sitting between them. Germline V gene data show CDR1 as LNHDA and CDR2 as SQIVND (reference sequence). CDR3 protein: CASSIKTGSGNQPQHF. The CDR3 DNA follows: TGTGCCAGTAGTATAAAAACAGGGTCGGGCAATCAGCCCCAGCATTTT.

This clone was seen just once. This rearrangement joins TRBV18 to TRBJ1-4; TRBD1 aligns across 7 bases. There are 15 residues in the CDR3. With V trimmed by 4 bases and J by 2 bases, 4 bases remained unmatched. Germline values: CDR1 KGHSH, CDR2 LQKENI. CDR3 DNA: TGTGCCAGCTCACTTGCGACAGGGACTAATGAAAAACTGTTTTTT. Translation gives CASSLATGTNEKLFF.

This chain joins TRBV29-1 and TRBJ2-1; 7 bases line up with TRBD2. The CDR3 totals 16 residues. Germline CDR1 is SQVTM and CDR2 is ANQGSEA. V was clipped by 6 bases and J by 2 bases; unmatched bases: 13. DNA of the CDR3: TGCAGCGTGGCAGCTAGCGGCATGCTTACCTACAATGAGCAGTTCTTC. Translation: CSVAASGMLTYNEQFF.

The chain employs TRBV5-1 and TRBJ2-5; D gene ambiguous. Matching the DNA end better, TRBJ2-7 makes the J call doubtful. Germline V CDR1 and CDR2: SGHRS, YFSETQ. CDR3 length equals 12 residues. The CDR3 loop is CASSLEIHEQYF. In DNA form, the CDR3 reads TGCGCCAGCAGCTTGGAAATCCACGAGCAGTACTTC.

V usage is TRBV12-5 and J usage is TRBJ2-3; D uncertain. Germline V CDR1 and CDR2: LGHNT, FRNRAP. The V end was cut by 1 base, the J end by 0 bases, with 14 bases between. This CDR3 spans 17 amino acids. CDR3 DNA sequence: TGTGCTAGTGGTTTGGGAATGATCGGAGTTAGCACAGATACGCAGTATTTT. The encoded protein is CASGLGMIGVSTDTQYF.

In its sample, this clone was seen a few times. The rearrangement uses TRBV18 and TRBJ2-7; 7 positions match TRBD1. The CDR3 runs 14 residues. Losses at the gene ends were 3 bases for V and 0 bases for J; bases not matched to a gene: 2. The germline gives CDR1 KGHSH, CDR2 LQKENI. The CDR3 is CASSPRDSSYEQYF. The CDR3 DNA is TGTGCCAGCTCACCTCGGGACAGCTCCTACGAGCAGTACTTC.

The gene calls are TRBV25-1 and TRBJ2-2; D is unclear. The germline V gene has CDR1 MGHDK and CDR2 SYGVNS. The CDR3 consists of 12 residues. V lost 1 base to trimming and J lost 7 bases, with 4 bases between them. The CDR3 is CASSESHGELFF. CDR3 bases: TGTGCCAGCAGTGAATCCCACGGGGAGCTGTTTTTT. Using reference TRBV25-1 and TRBJ2-2 for the parts outside the CDR3, the full variable domain is EADIYQTPRYLVIGTGKKITLECSQTMGHDKMYWYQQDPGMELHLIHYSYGVNSTEKGDLSSESTVSRIRTEHFPLTLESARPSHTSQYLCASSESHGELFFGEGSRLTVL.

CDR3 amino acids: CASSPYGRLSYNEQFF. The CDR3 nucleotides read TGTGCCAGCTCACCATACGGGAGACTATCCTACAATGAGCAGTTCTTC. The V call is TRBV18, the J call TRBJ2-1, with D perhaps matching TRBD2 (6 bases). The V gene lost 2 bases and the J gene lost 1 base, with 12 bases spanning the gap. The CDR3 is 16 residues long. Looked up from germline, CDR1 is KGHSH and CDR2 is LQKENI.

This rearrangement joins TRBV7-3 to TRBJ2-1, with 10 positions matching TRBD2. The ends lost 2 bases at V and 8 bases at J; junction bases unmatched: 6. Germline lookup yields CDR1 SGHTA and CDR2 FQGTGA. The CDR3 is 15 residues long. The CDR3 DNA follows: TGTGCCAGCAGCTTAGGTCTAGCGGGAGTCGATGAGCAGTTCTTC. Its protein is CASSLGLAGVDEQFF.

This sequence joins TRBV28 and TRBJ1-5; 7 bases are a match to TRBD1. V was pared by 7 bases and J by 3 bases, with 15 bases of the junction left unmatched. The CDR3 has 17 amino acids. Germline loops: CDR1 MDHEN, CDR2 SYDVKM. The CDR3 sequence: CASTSRGAGGTNQPQHF. CDR3 sequence (DNA): TGTGCCAGCACCTCAAGGGGGGCAGGGGGAACCAATCAGCCCCAGCATTTT.

CDR3 in DNA: TGTGCCATCAGTGAGAGAACTGACAATGAGCAGTTCTTC. Translation: CAISERTDNEQFF. The chain uses TRBV10-3 and TRBJ2-1; D is uncertain. Deletions cut 2 bases from V and 5 bases from J, with 7 bases between. CDR3 length: 13 amino acids. Per the germline V gene, CDR1 is ENHRY and CDR2 is SYGVKD.